This TCR beta chain was recorded in a study of T cell repertoires in cytomegalovirus infection. Across the whole study: It can be stated that public TCR beta signatures indicated CMV infection as well as a matching HLA type. Study results and limitations: Pooled public TCR beta family frequency picked out CMV carriers with the relevant HLA. HLA-C-restricted TCR beta clonotypes specific for CMV led the ex vivo response.

Regarding this clonotype: Its matching antigen is unknown.

Unmatched junction bases numbered 1, after V lost 3 bases and J lost 0 bases. In germline, CDR1 is LNHDA, CDR2 SQIVND (reference sequence). This CDR3 comprises 14 residues. TCRdb fed the reads into MiXCR, producing one record per CDR3 protein. The table has about 180,000 distinct CDR3 sequences, 13% to 15% seen once. Source material: PBMCs. This chain links TRBV19 with TRBJ1-1; 7 bases are a match to TRBD1. The origin of this receptor is a human donor in good health (CMV status not recorded). Some clones in this sample may be carry-over from other donors' samples. Here the CDR3 DNA reads TGTGCCAGTAGTATCGGGACAGTGAACACTGAAGCTTTCTTT. Its protein product is CASSIGTVNTEAFF.